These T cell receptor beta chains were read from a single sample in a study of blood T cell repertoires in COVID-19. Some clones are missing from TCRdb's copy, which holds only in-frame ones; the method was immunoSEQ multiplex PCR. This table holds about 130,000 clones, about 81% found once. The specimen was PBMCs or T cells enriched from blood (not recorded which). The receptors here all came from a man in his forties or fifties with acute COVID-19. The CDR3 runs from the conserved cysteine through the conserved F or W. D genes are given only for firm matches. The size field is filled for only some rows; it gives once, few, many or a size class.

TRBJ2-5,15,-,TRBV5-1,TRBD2,TGCGCCAGCAGCTTGGGGGCGGGGGGGCGGGAGACCCAGTACTTC,CASSLGAGGRETQYF
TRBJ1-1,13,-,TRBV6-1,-,TGTGCCAGCAGGTGGGAGGAAAGCACTGAAGCTTTCTTT,CASRWEESTEAFF
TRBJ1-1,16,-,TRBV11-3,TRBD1,TGTGCCAGCAGCCTTCGACAGGGGAAGGGCGGCACTGAAGCTTTCTTT,CASSLRQGKGGTEAFF
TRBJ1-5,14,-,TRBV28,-,TGTGCCAGCAATGAGGGTGGTGTTTCTCAGCCCCAGCATTTT,CASNEGGVSQPQHF
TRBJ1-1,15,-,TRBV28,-,TGTGCCAGCAGCCCCTACAGGCAAGTGAACACTGAAGCTTTCTTT,CASSPYRQVNTEAFF
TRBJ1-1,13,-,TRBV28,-,TGTGCCAGCAGTTTTACGGGGGAGACTGAAGCTTTCTTT,CASSFTGETEAFF
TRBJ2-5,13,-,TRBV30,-,TGTGCCGGCAGCGAGTCTCGTCGGGAGACCCAGTACTTC,CAGSESRRETQYF
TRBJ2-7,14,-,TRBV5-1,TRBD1,TGCGCCAGCAGCTCGGGACAGGGTTCCTACGAGCAGTACTTC,CASSSGQGSYEQYF
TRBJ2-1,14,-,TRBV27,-,TGTGCCAGCAGATCGGGACTCCTCTACAATGAGCAGTTCTTC,CASRSGLLYNEQFF
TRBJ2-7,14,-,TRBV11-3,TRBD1,TGTGCCAGCAGCTCGGACAGGAGTTCCTACGAGCAGTACTTC,CASSSDRSSYEQYF
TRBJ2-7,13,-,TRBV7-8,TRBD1,TGTGCCAGCAGCCGGGACAGGGCGTGGGAGCAGTACTTC,CASSRDRAWEQYF
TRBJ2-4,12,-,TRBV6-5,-,TGTGCCAGCAGTTACTCTGAAGGGGTTCAGTACTTC,CASSYSEGVQYF
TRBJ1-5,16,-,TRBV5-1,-,TGCGCCAGCAGCTTGGGGCGGTTGCAGCTCAATCAGCCCCAGCATTTT,CASSLGRLQLNQPQHF
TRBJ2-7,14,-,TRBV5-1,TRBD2,TGCGCCAGCAGCTTTTTGGCGGGGGCCTACGAGCAGTACTTC,CASSFLAGAYEQYF
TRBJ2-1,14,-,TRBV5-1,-,TGCGCCAGCAGCATCGGGAGCACTTACAATGAGCAGTTCTTC,CASSIGSTYNEQFF
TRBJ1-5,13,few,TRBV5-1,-,TGCGCCAGCAGCTTCGGGGGGAATCAGCCCCAGCATTTT,CASSFGGNQPQHF
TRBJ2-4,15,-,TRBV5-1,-,TGCGCCAGCAGCTTGGCACAGGGCCAGGAAGGCATTCAGTACTTC,CASSLAQGQEGIQYF
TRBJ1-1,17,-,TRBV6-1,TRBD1,TGTGCCAGCAGTGCCATCCGTAAGGGACAGGGAAAGACTGAAGCTTTCTTT,CASSAIRKGQGKTEAFF
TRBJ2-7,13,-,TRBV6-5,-,TGTGCCAGCAGTCTTTTAAGGGGCCACGAGCAGTACTTC,CASSLLRGHEQYF
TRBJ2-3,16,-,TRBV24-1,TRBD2,TGTGCCACCAGTGAGCGGACTAGCGGGAGGGGAAATACGCAGTATTTT,CATSERTSGRGNTQYF
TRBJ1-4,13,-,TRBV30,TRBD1,TGTGCCTGGGAGGACAGGGGGAGTGAAAAACTGTTTTTT,CAWEDRGSEKLFF
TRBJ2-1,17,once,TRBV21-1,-,TGTGCCAGCGACTTCGGGGACAGCCAGAGCTCCTACAATGAGCAGTTCTTC,CASDFGDSQSSYNEQFF
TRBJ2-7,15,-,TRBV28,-,TGTGCCAGCAGTTCCCCCAGGGGAGCAATCTACGAGCAGTACTTC,CASSSPRGAIYEQYF
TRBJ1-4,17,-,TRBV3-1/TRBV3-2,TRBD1,TGTGCCAGCAGCCAAGGACAGGGGTTGACAACTAATGAAAAACTGTTTTTT,CASSQGQGLTTNEKLFF
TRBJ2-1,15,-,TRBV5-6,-,TGTGCCAGCAGCCCCCTCACATTAAATTACAATGAGCAGTTCTTC,CASSPLTLNYNEQFF
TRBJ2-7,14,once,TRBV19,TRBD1,TGTGCCAGTAGTATAGATAGAAACAGGGGTAAGCAGTACTTC,CASSIDRNRGKQYF
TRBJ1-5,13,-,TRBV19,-,TGTGCCAGTATTTACACCGCCTGGTGTCCCCAGCATTTT,CASIYTAWCPQHF
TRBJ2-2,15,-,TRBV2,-,TGTGCCAGCAGACCAGACAGCTTAAACACCGGGGAGCTGTTTTTT,CASRPDSLNTGELFF
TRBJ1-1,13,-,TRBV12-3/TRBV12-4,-,TGTGCCAGCAGTTTTCGGACAGACACTGAAGCTTTCTTT,CASSFRTDTEAFF
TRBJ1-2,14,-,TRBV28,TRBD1,TGTGCCAGCAATGTCCAGCCGGGACAGCTTGGCTACACCTTC,CASNVQPGQLGYTF
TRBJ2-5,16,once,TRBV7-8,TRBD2,TGTGCCAGCAGCTTAGTAAGAGCGGGGGGCCAAGAGACCCAGTACTTC,CASSLVRAGGQETQYF
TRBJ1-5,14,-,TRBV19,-,TGTGCCAGTAATCTGGCCGCCAAGAGGGAGCCCCAGCATTTT,CASNLAAKREPQHF
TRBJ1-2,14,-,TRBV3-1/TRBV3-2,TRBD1,TGTGCCAGCAGCCTCAGGGGGCGAGAGGATGGCTACACCTTC,CASSLRGREDGYTF
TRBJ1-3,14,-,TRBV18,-,TGTGCCAGCTCACCATCGGGGGCTGGAAACACCATATATTTT,CASSPSGAGNTIYF
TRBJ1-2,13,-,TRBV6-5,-,TGTGCCAGCCAGGGGCACATCGGCTATGGCTACACCTTC,CASQGHIGYGYTF
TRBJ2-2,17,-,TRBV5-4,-,TGTGCCAGCAGACCCAAAGGAGGGCAGGAGAACACCGGGGAGCTGTTTTTT,CASRPKGGQENTGELFF
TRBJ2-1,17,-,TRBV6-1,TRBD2,TGTGCCAGCAGTGAAGCGCTTGGGACTAGCGGGAACAATGAGCAGTTCTTC,CASSEALGTSGNNEQFF
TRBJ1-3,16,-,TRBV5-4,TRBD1,TGTGCCAGCAGCTTGGGGGGACAGAGCTCTGGAAACACCATATATTTT,CASSLGGQSSGNTIYF
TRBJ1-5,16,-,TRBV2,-,TGTGCCAGCAGTGAAAGTACAGGATATAGCAATCAGCCCCAGCATTTT,CASSESTGYSNQPQHF
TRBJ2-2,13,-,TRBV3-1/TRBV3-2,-,TGTGCCAGCGGTTTAGCGGCCACCGGGGAGCTGTTTTTT,CASGLAATGELFF
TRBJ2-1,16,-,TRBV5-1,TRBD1,TGCGCCAGCAGTCCGAACCCGGGACAGGGGTACAATGAGCAGTTCTTC,CASSPNPGQGYNEQFF
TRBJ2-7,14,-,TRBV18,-,TGTGCCAGCTCACCGCTGGTTAGCTCCTACGAGCAGTACTTC,CASSPLVSSYEQYF
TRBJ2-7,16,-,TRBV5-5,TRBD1,TGTGCCAGCAGCTCCGGGACAGGGCTGAGCTCCTACGAGCAGTACTTC,CASSSGTGLSSYEQYF
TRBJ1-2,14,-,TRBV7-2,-,TGTGCCAGCAGCTTAGGTCGCAGGGTCGATGGCTACACCTTC,CASSLGRRVDGYTF
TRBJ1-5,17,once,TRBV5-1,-,TGCGCCAGCAGCTTGGTGGCCCCCCCAGGGAGCAATCAGCCCCAGCATTTT,CASSLVAPPGSNQPQHF